The 20 T cell receptor beta chains below all came from one sample that was sequenced in a study of post-analysis software for immune sequencing data. General observations from the study: Patients carried a handful of TRBV segments more frequently than controls did, and TRBV5-6, TRBV5-1 and TRBV20-1 were among them.

Presence of unique molecular identifiers characterized the TCR beta cDNA libraries. TCRdb called the PCR reads again in MiXCR, with one record for every CDR3 protein. The top ten hold approximately 4.5% of the sample, which has about 820,000 distinct CDR3 sequences, around 53% seen once. These receptors have no known antigen. Sequencing input: blood. The source is a girl aged 10-17 years with multiple sclerosis.

This clonotype showed up just once. This chain links TRBV7-9 with TRBJ1-5; possible D gene TRBD1, 5 bases. This CDR3 region has 15 residues. Germline CDR1 and CDR2: SEHNR and FQNEAQ (reference sequence). Trimming stripped 0 bases from V and 5 bases from J, with 11 bases between. CDR3 in DNA: TGTGCCAGCAGCTTAGCCCCAGGGAAAGATCAGCCCCAGCATTTT. It yields the protein CASSLAPGKDQPQHF.

The chain employs TRBV3-1 and TRBJ2-1, with 9 nucleotides matching TRBD1. The trim removed 1 base at V and 9 bases at J, leaving 10 bases unmatched. Looked up from germline, CDR1 is LGHDT and CDR2 is YNNKEL (reference sequence). CDR3 length equals 16 residues. The CDR3 loop is CASSQVAGTGYVEQFF. DNA of the CDR3: TGTGCCAGCAGCCAAGTCGCCGGGACAGGGTATGTTGAGCAGTTCTTC.

This clonotype was picked up one time. The junction shows a germline mismatch at one end, possibly a read error. This chain links TRBV6-1 with TRBJ2-7; perhaps D is TRBD1 or TRBD2 (5 bases each). Germline values: CDR1 MNHNS, CDR2 SASEGT. The CDR3 is 14 residues long. The CDR3 DNA sequence: TGTGCCGGCAGTGACTCGGGGCGGCTACACGAGCAGTACTTC. The encoded protein is CAGSDSGRLHEQYF.

This chain links TRBV29-1 with TRBJ1-4, with TRBD1 identical over 8 bases. V was pared by 0 bases and J by 8 bases, with 5 bases of the junction left unmatched. CDR3 length: 14 residues. Germline lookup yields CDR1 SQVTM and CDR2 ANQGSEA. The chain's CDR3 is CSVEEQGAGEKLFF. The CDR3, as DNA: TGCAGCGTTGAAGAGCAGGGGGCAGGGGAAAAACTGTTTTTT.

Only a few counts were recorded for this clonotype. This chain links TRBV20-1 with TRBJ2-3, with D perhaps matching TRBD1 or TRBD2 (6 bases each). CDR3 length: 14 amino acids. The germline V gene encodes CDR1 DFQATT and CDR2 SNEGSKA (reference sequence). With 5 bases removed from V and 2 bases from J, the gap between germline ends came to 14 bases. DNA of the CDR3: TGCAGTGCTCGGAGGGGGTCAAACACAGATACGCAGTATTTT. This codes for CSARRGSNTDTQYF.

The table lists this clonotype with a few counts. The J gene is TRBJ2-3, the V gene TRBV6-5, with D perhaps matching TRBD2 (5 bases). Trimming shortened V by 9 bases and J by 4 bases, and 14 bases separated the two germline ends. This CDR3 is 13 amino acids long. Per the germline V gene, CDR1 is MNHEY and CDR2 is SVGAGI. This CDR3 is CASSRTPPDTQYF. The CDR3 coding sequence is TGTGCCAGTTCTCGGACTCCCCCAGATACGCAGTATTTT.

This clonotype was counted only a few times. The rearrangement uses TRBV29-1 and TRBJ2-3; D ambiguous. In germline, CDR1 is SQVTM, CDR2 ANQGSEA. This CDR3 is 11 amino acids long. Trimming took 5 bases from V and 2 from J, leaving 5 bases between them. DNA of the CDR3: TGCAGCGTTCGACTCACAGATACGCAGTATTTT. Translation: CSVRLTDTQYF.

V and J are TRBV20-1 and TRBJ2-4; D is uncertain. CDR3 length: 13 residues. V was pared by 5 bases and J by 4 bases, with 12 bases between. Germline V gives CDR1 DFQATT, CDR2 SNEGSKA (reference sequence). CDR3 loop: CSAALIVKNIQYF. CDR3 DNA sequence: TGCAGTGCTGCCCTCATTGTGAAAAACATTCAGTACTTC.

The gene calls are TRBV11-2 and TRBJ1-1; no clear D. The ends were cut back, 5 bases at V and 1 base at J, with 11 bases in the middle. Germline assignment: CDR1 SGHAT and CDR2 FQNNGV. CDR3 length: 14 residues. The CDR3 loop is CASSPRPENTEAFF. The CDR3 DNA is TGTGCCAGCAGCCCTCGCCCAGAGAACACTGAAGCTTTCTTT.

This clonotype was counted a few times. This chain joins TRBV29-1 and TRBJ2-7; D may be TRBD1 or TRBD2 (5 bases each). The V end lost 4 bases, the J end lost 2 bases, and 21 bases lay between the germline ends. The germline V gene has CDR1 SQVTM and CDR2 ANQGSEA. The CDR3 is made up of 16 amino acids. The CDR3 nucleotides are TGCAGCGTTGGGGCCCGGGAACGGGGCTACCCCTACGAGCAGTACTTC. Its translation: CSVGARERGYPYEQYF.

The J gene is TRBJ2-6, the V gene TRBV6-1; 11 bases fit TRBD1. CDR3 length: 17 residues. The ends lost 5 bases at V and 2 bases at J; junction bases unmatched: 5. The V gene's germline CDR1 is MNHNS and CDR2 SASEGT. CDR3 residues: CASSQGQGAPGANVLTF. The CDR3 DNA reads TGTGCCAGCAGTCAAGGACAGGGGGCGCCTGGGGCCAACGTCCTGACTTTC.

The chain carries TRBV5-1 and TRBJ2-1; 8 nucleotides match TRBD2. V trimming: 2 bases; J trimming: 2 bases; junction bases outside the gene matches: 3. Germline V CDR1 and CDR2: SGHRS, YFSETQ. The CDR3 has 15 amino acids. CDR3 sequence reads: CASSFSGEPYNEQFF. DNA of the CDR3: TGCGCCAGCAGCTTTAGCGGGGAGCCCTACAATGAGCAGTTCTTC.

This clonotype was recorded a few times. This sequence joins TRBV6-2 or TRBV6-3 and TRBJ2-1; the D call may be TRBD1 or TRBD2 (5 bases each). Trimming took 7 bases from V and 0 from J, leaving 10 bases between them. The CDR3 is made up of 14 amino acids. Looked up from germline, CDR1 is MNHEY and CDR2 is SVGEGT. CDR3 sequence (DNA): TGTGCCAGCACGGGACGAGGCTCCTACAATGAGCAGTTCTTC. Protein: CASTGRGSYNEQFF.

This clonotype was observed a handful of times. This chain uses TRBV29-1 with TRBJ1-2, with TRBD1 as a possible D gene (6 bases). From germline, CDR1 is SQVTM and CDR2 ANQGSEA. Trimming cost V 2 bases and J 8 bases, with 15 bases left between them. The CDR3 is made up of 13 amino acids. CDR3 in amino acids: CSVEQGRAEGYTF. The CDR3 region has the DNA TGCAGCGTTGAACAGGGGAGGGCGGAGGGCTACACCTTC.

This chain joins TRBV5-1 and TRBJ2-2, with D unresolved. The germline V gene has CDR1 SGHRS and CDR2 YFSETQ. V was clipped by 0 bases and J by 6 bases, with 6 bases between them. The CDR3 is made up of 13 amino acids. The CDR3 bases are TGCGCCAGCAGCTTGGTGGTTCCCGGGGAGCTGTTTTTT. The encoded protein is CASSLVVPGELFF.

This chain uses TRBV29-1 with TRBJ2-1, with D possibly TRBD2 on 5 matching bases. In germline, CDR1 is SQVTM, CDR2 ANQGSEA. CDR3 length: 17 residues. Trimming pared 6 bases from V and 1 base from J, leaving 22 bases between. The DNA of the CDR3 is TGCAGCGTGAGGGCCCAAGACTGGCCGTTTTCCTACAATGAGCAGTTCTTC. It is translated as CSVRAQDWPFSYNEQFF.

In this sample, this clonotype turned up once. This rearrangement joins TRBV25-1 to TRBJ2-7; tentative D call: TRBD2 (6 bases). Germline V lookup: CDR1 MGHDK, CDR2 SYGVNS. This CDR3 is built from 16 residues. V gave up 1 base and J gave up 2 bases, with 15 bases separating them. As DNA, the CDR3 is TGTGCCAGCAGTGAATTCGGAGGGGCCTCCGCCTACGAGCAGTACTTC. Translation: CASSEFGGASAYEQYF.

The V call is TRBV13, the J call TRBJ2-3, with 15 bases aligning to TRBD2. CDR3 length: 19 amino acids. Germline CDR1 reads PRHDT; CDR2 reads FYEKMQ (reference sequence). The ends lost 4 bases at V and 2 bases at J; junction bases unmatched: 10. As DNA, the CDR3 is TGTGCCAGCAGCTGCACCGGACTAGCGGGGGGGCATTACACAGATACGCAGTATTTT. Protein product: CASSCTGLAGGHYTDTQYF.

The CDR3 region has the DNA TGTGCCAGCAGTGGACTAGCGGGAGTCCGCGGGTTCTTC. Translating gives CASSGLAGVRGFF. The chain carries TRBV2 and TRBJ2-1; 12 nucleotides line up with TRBD2. Germline-derived CDR1 and CDR2 are SNHLY and FYNNEI. The V gene end was trimmed by 4 bases and the J gene end by 15 bases; junction bases not matched to a gene: 7. This CDR3 contains 13 residues.

The sample holds a few counts of this clonotype. The rearrangement joins TRBV20-1 to TRBJ2-3; possible D gene TRBD2, 6 bases. The ends were cut back, 0 bases at V and 3 bases at J, with 16 bases in the middle. This CDR3 spans 16 amino acids. Germline V gene sequence: CDR1 DFQATT, CDR2 SNEGSKA (reference sequence). CDR3 DNA: TGCAGTGCTAGAGATGAGTGGGGACTTCAGACAGATACGCAGTATTTT. Protein product: CSARDEWGLQTDTQYF.